This TCR beta chain emerged from a study of shared clonotypes between healthy human individuals. Study-level background: Each donor had three CD4 naive, three CD4 memory, two CD8 naive and one CD8 memory plate. Study-wide results and limits: Specimens sampled were limited to blood, with tissue repertoires likely differing.

Partitioning of CD4+ cells yielded a CD45RA+ naive subset and a CD45RA-negative memory subset. With regard to this clone: Its antigen is undetermined.

The authors distributed each subset's genomic DNA evenly over several immunoSEQ plates. The method was immunoSEQ multiplex PCR; TCRdb's version includes in-frame clones alone and lacks a portion of them. This table has about 2.4 million clones, over 85% appearing once. Germline V lookup: CDR1 SEHNR, CDR2 FQNEAQ (reference sequence). The CDR3 consists of 16 residues. The V segment lost 5 bases and the J segment 1 base; nucleotides outside the gene matches: 8. Input material: naive CD4+ T cells from PBMCs. Subset noted: CD45RA+ positively selected. This chain links TRBV7-9 with TRBJ2-5, with 9 bases lining up with TRBD2. This receptor was identified in a man younger than 30 in good health. Some clones in this sample may be carry-over from other donors' samples. CDR3: CASSPLAGAIQETQYF. CDR3 bases: TGTGCCAGCAGCCCTTTAGCGGGAGCGATCCAAGAGACCCAGTACTTC. Combining the CDR3 with reference TRBV7-9 and TRBJ2-5 gives the whole variable domain DTGVSQNPRHKITKRGQNVTFRCDPISEHNRLYWYRQTLGQGPEFLTYFQNEAQLEKSRLLSDRFSAERPKGSFSTLEIQRTEQGDSAMYLCASSPLAGAIQETQYFGPGTRLLVL.